The rows below give T cell receptor beta chains drawn from one sample of a study of tumor T cells in aggressive B-cell lymphoma. The data were produced by immunoSEQ multiplex PCR, yet TCRdb's version contains in-frame clones alone and is incomplete. The table lists thousands of clones, roughly 80% of them singletons. Sequences were obtained from tumor tissue. The source is an adult with diffuse large B cell lymphoma. Each CDR3 is given with its conserved first and last residue. The order of the fields is J gene, clone size, D gene, V gene, CDR3 DNA, CDR3 protein. A D gene is named only where the DNA matches it firmly. Expanded clones get a size class; other rows say once, few or many, or leave the size out.

j_call: TRBJ1-2
clone_size: NA
d_call: TRBD1
v_call: TRBV10-2
cdr3_nt: TGCGCCAGCAAGCTGACAGGGGGAATAAAGGGCTACACCTTC
cdr3_aa: CASKLTGGIKGYTF

j_call: TRBJ1-1
clone_size: NA
d_call: NA
v_call: TRBV18
cdr3_nt: TGTGCCAGCTCACCAAACAGTGAGAACACTGAAGCTTTCTTT
cdr3_aa: CASSPNSENTEAFF

j_call: TRBJ1-2
clone_size: NA
d_call: TRBD1
v_call: TRBV5-4
cdr3_nt: TGTGCCAGCAGCCGGGGACAGGGTTATGGCTACACCTTC
cdr3_aa: CASSRGQGYGYTF

j_call: TRBJ1-1
clone_size: NA
d_call: NA
v_call: TRBV7-2
cdr3_nt: TGTGCCAGCAGCCCGGTGCGTGGTAGCATGAACACTGAAGCTTTCTTT
cdr3_aa: CASSPVRGSMNTEAFF

j_call: TRBJ1-1
clone_size: few
d_call: NA
v_call: TRBV19
cdr3_nt: TGTGCCAGTAGTATAGGGGGCTCGGGGGGAGCTTTCTTT
cdr3_aa: CASSIGGSGGAFF

j_call: TRBJ1-1
clone_size: NA
d_call: TRBD1
v_call: TRBV27
cdr3_nt: TGTGCCAGCAGGCCGGACAGGAGGGCTTTCTTT
cdr3_aa: CASRPDRRAFF

j_call: TRBJ1-5
clone_size: once
d_call: NA
v_call: TRBV19
cdr3_nt: TGTGCCAGTAGTATGTCGGGGGGGAGGGATAATCAGCCCCAGCATTTT
cdr3_aa: CASSMSGGRDNQPQHF

j_call: TRBJ2-7
clone_size: NA
d_call: TRBD1
v_call: TRBV6-5
cdr3_nt: TGTGCCAGCAGGATAACACAGGGGGTGCCCCACGAGCAGTACTTC
cdr3_aa: CASRITQGVPHEQYF

j_call: TRBJ1-4
clone_size: NA
d_call: NA
v_call: TRBV18
cdr3_nt: TGTGCCAGCTCACCCGGCATTGGGCCTGGAGAAAAACTGTTTTTT
cdr3_aa: CASSPGIGPGEKLFF

j_call: TRBJ1-5
clone_size: once
d_call: TRBD1
v_call: TRBV13
cdr3_nt: TGTGCCAGCAGCCGGACAGGGAGCAATCAGCCCCAGCATTTT
cdr3_aa: CASSRTGSNQPQHF

j_call: TRBJ2-7
clone_size: NA
d_call: TRBD2
v_call: TRBV5-1
cdr3_nt: TGCGCCAGCAGCCTTAGCGGGACCCCCTACGAGCAGTACTTC
cdr3_aa: CASSLSGTPYEQYF

j_call: TRBJ2-7
clone_size: NA
d_call: NA
v_call: TRBV4-1
cdr3_nt: TGCGCCAGCAGCCAAGAATACGGGAGGGGGCGCATCCACGAGCAGTACTTC
cdr3_aa: CASSQEYGRGRIHEQYF

j_call: TRBJ2-7
clone_size: NA
d_call: TRBD2
v_call: TRBV7-8
cdr3_nt: TGTGCCAGCAGCCCACCCAAGACTAGCGGGGTCTCCTACGAGCAGTACTTC
cdr3_aa: CASSPPKTSGVSYEQYF

j_call: TRBJ2-7
clone_size: NA
d_call: TRBD2
v_call: TRBV5-5
cdr3_nt: TGTGCCAGCAGCCCGCGGGGGGAGAAGGCCTACGAGCAGTACTTC
cdr3_aa: CASSPRGEKAYEQYF

j_call: TRBJ2-5
clone_size: once
d_call: TRBD2
v_call: TRBV27
cdr3_nt: TGTGCCAGCAGTCTCCAGCGGGGGTTGAGCGAGACCCAGTACTTC
cdr3_aa: CASSLQRGLSETQYF

j_call: TRBJ1-5
clone_size: NA
d_call: TRBD1
v_call: TRBV6-1
cdr3_nt: TGTGCCAGCCGCTTAACAACAGGGGGAGGACAGCCCCAGCATTTT
cdr3_aa: CASRLTTGGGQPQHF

j_call: TRBJ1-2
clone_size: few
d_call: NA
v_call: TRBV5-6
cdr3_nt: TGTGCCAGCACCCAAAACTATGGCTACACCTTC
cdr3_aa: CASTQNYGYTF

j_call: TRBJ1-2
clone_size: NA
d_call: TRBD1
v_call: TRBV28
cdr3_nt: TGTGCCAGCAGACCTGGGACAGTTAACTATGGCTACACCTTC
cdr3_aa: CASRPGTVNYGYTF

j_call: TRBJ2-1
clone_size: NA
d_call: TRBD2
v_call: TRBV10-1
cdr3_nt: TGCGCCAGCAGTGAGTCCGGGGGGGTTACCTACAATGAGCAGTTCTTC
cdr3_aa: CASSESGGVTYNEQFF

j_call: TRBJ1-5
clone_size: NA
d_call: NA
v_call: TRBV11-2
cdr3_nt: TGTGCCAGCAGCTTCACCACAGGTCACAGCAATCAGCCCCAGCATTTT
cdr3_aa: CASSFTTGHSNQPQHF

j_call: TRBJ1-2
clone_size: NA
d_call: TRBD1
v_call: TRBV6-5
cdr3_nt: TGTGCCAGCAGCAGGGGGAGCGGTGGCTACACCTTC
cdr3_aa: CASSRGSGGYTF

j_call: TRBJ1-3
clone_size: NA
d_call: NA
v_call: TRBV6-5
cdr3_nt: TGTGCCAGCAGTTTGGACAGCTACGGAAACACCATATATTTT
cdr3_aa: CASSLDSYGNTIYF

j_call: TRBJ1-1
clone_size: NA
d_call: NA
v_call: TRBV15
cdr3_nt: TGTGCCACCAGCATCAGGACTGGGAACACTGAAGCTTTCTTT
cdr3_aa: CATSIRTGNTEAFF

j_call: TRBJ1-1
clone_size: NA
d_call: NA
v_call: TRBV6-5
cdr3_nt: TGTGCCAGCAGTTACTCGTTGCTGGGGGCAGAAGCTTTCTTT
cdr3_aa: CASSYSLLGAEAFF

j_call: TRBJ1-1
clone_size: once
d_call: NA
v_call: TRBV19
cdr3_nt: TGTGCCAGTAAAAGTGGGCACAACATGAACACTGAAGCTTTCTTT
cdr3_aa: CASKSGHNMNTEAFF

j_call: TRBJ1-5
clone_size: few
d_call: NA
v_call: TRBV2
cdr3_nt: TGTGCCACCCGGGGCGGGGGTACCCAGCCCCAGCATTTT
cdr3_aa: CATRGGGTQPQHF

j_call: TRBJ2-1
clone_size: few
d_call: NA
v_call: TRBV30
cdr3_nt: TGTGCCTGGAGTGTACAAGGTCAGGGTGTCAATGAGCAGTTCTTC
cdr3_aa: CAWSVQGQGVNEQFF

j_call: TRBJ1-2
clone_size: NA
d_call: NA
v_call: TRBV19
cdr3_nt: TGTGCCAGTAGGTGGACGGGGGATGGCTACACCTTC
cdr3_aa: CASRWTGDGYTF

j_call: TRBJ1-1
clone_size: NA
d_call: NA
v_call: TRBV5-1
cdr3_nt: TGCGCCAGCAGCTTGGTTTCCGGGGGGAACACTGAAGCTTTCTTT
cdr3_aa: CASSLVSGGNTEAFF

j_call: TRBJ1-1
clone_size: NA
d_call: TRBD1
v_call: TRBV18
cdr3_nt: TGTGCCAGCTCAGGCCTACAGGGGGGGGACACTGAGGCTTTCTTT
cdr3_aa: CASSGLQGGDTEAFF

j_call: TRBJ1-2
clone_size: NA
d_call: TRBD1
v_call: TRBV18
cdr3_nt: TGTGCCAGCTCACGAACCTGGACAGGGGAGGACTATGGCTACACCTTC
cdr3_aa: CASSRTWTGEDYGYTF

j_call: TRBJ2-5
clone_size: NA
d_call: TRBD2
v_call: TRBV5-4
cdr3_nt: TGTGCCAGCAGTCAAACTTATAGCGGGAGGGCCCAAGAGACCCAGTACTTC
cdr3_aa: CASSQTYSGRAQETQYF

j_call: TRBJ1-1
clone_size: NA
d_call: NA
v_call: TRBV30
cdr3_nt: TGTACCTGTACTCCCTTGGGGAGGAGCACTGAAGCTTTCTTT
cdr3_aa: CTCTPLGRSTEAFF

j_call: TRBJ1-2
clone_size: once
d_call: TRBD1
v_call: TRBV10-3
cdr3_nt: TGTGCCATCAGTGGACAGGGGGACTATGGCTACACCTTC
cdr3_aa: CAISGQGDYGYTF

j_call: TRBJ1-6
clone_size: NA
d_call: NA
v_call: TRBV4-3
cdr3_nt: TGCGCCAGCAGCCAAGAAGGCCAGGGTTCACCCCTCCACTTT
cdr3_aa: CASSQEGQGSPLHF

j_call: TRBJ2-5
clone_size: NA
d_call: TRBD2
v_call: TRBV29-1
cdr3_nt: TGCAGCGTTGAAGTGGCTAGCGGGCAAGAGACCCAGTACTTC
cdr3_aa: CSVEVASGQETQYF

j_call: TRBJ2-1
clone_size: NA
d_call: NA
v_call: TRBV29-1
cdr3_nt: TGCAGCGTTGTCGGCCTAGCCCCTTTCGGAGAGCAGTTCTTC
cdr3_aa: CSVVGLAPFGEQFF

j_call: TRBJ1-2
clone_size: NA
d_call: NA
v_call: TRBV27
cdr3_nt: TGTGCCAGCAGTTTTTCGGCAGGATCCTATGGCTACACCTTC
cdr3_aa: CASSFSAGSYGYTF

j_call: TRBJ1-3
clone_size: NA
d_call: NA
v_call: TRBV18
cdr3_nt: TGTGCCAGCTCACTGTCAGTCTCTGGAAACACCATATATTTT
cdr3_aa: CASSLSVSGNTIYF

j_call: TRBJ2-7
clone_size: once
d_call: NA
v_call: TRBV28
cdr3_nt: TGTGCCACCCAAGGGAGTGGCTACGAGCAGTACTTC
cdr3_aa: CATQGSGYEQYF

j_call: TRBJ2-3
clone_size: NA
d_call: TRBD2
v_call: TRBV4-2
cdr3_nt: TGTGCCAGCAGCCCGAGACTAGCGGGGGGATCAGATACGCAGTATTTT
cdr3_aa: CASSPRLAGGSDTQYF

j_call: TRBJ1-2
clone_size: NA
d_call: NA
v_call: TRBV27
cdr3_nt: TGTGCCAGCAGTTCCTATCCCGGGGGAGACTATGGCTACACCTTC
cdr3_aa: CASSSYPGGDYGYTF

j_call: TRBJ1-3
clone_size: NA
d_call: TRBD1
v_call: TRBV5-4
cdr3_nt: TGTGCCAGCAGCTTAGGGGGCGCGAGCTCTGGAAACACCATATATTTT
cdr3_aa: CASSLGGASSGNTIYF

j_call: TRBJ1-1
clone_size: NA
d_call: TRBD1
v_call: TRBV7-9
cdr3_nt: TGTGCCAGCAGTTTCGACAGGGTCAGCACTGAAGCTTTCTTT
cdr3_aa: CASSFDRVSTEAFF

j_call: TRBJ2-1
clone_size: NA
d_call: TRBD1
v_call: TRBV5-4
cdr3_nt: TGTGCCAGCAGCTTGGACAGGGGCTCCTACAATGAGCAGTTCTTC
cdr3_aa: CASSLDRGSYNEQFF

j_call: TRBJ1-1
clone_size: NA
d_call: TRBD1
v_call: TRBV28
cdr3_nt: TGTGCCAGCAGTTCCGGACAGGGGTCTGAAGCTTTCTTT
cdr3_aa: CASSSGQGSEAFF

j_call: TRBJ2-7
clone_size: NA
d_call: NA
v_call: TRBV6-5
cdr3_nt: TGTGCCAGCAAAGGCGGGGACTACGAGCAGTACTTC
cdr3_aa: CASKGGDYEQYF

j_call: TRBJ1-2
clone_size: once
d_call: TRBD1
v_call: TRBV28
cdr3_nt: TGTGCCAGCAGTTTGCCGGGACAGGGCCCCTATGGCTACACCTTC
cdr3_aa: CASSLPGQGPYGYTF

j_call: TRBJ1-1
clone_size: NA
d_call: NA
v_call: TRBV6-1
cdr3_nt: TGTGCCAGCAGTTTTTCAGTAGAAGCTTTCTTT
cdr3_aa: CASSFSVEAFF

j_call: TRBJ1-2
clone_size: NA
d_call: TRBD1
v_call: TRBV27
cdr3_nt: TGTGCCAGCAGTCAACAGGGGTTGCGCTATGGCTACACCTTC
cdr3_aa: CASSQQGLRYGYTF

j_call: TRBJ2-1
clone_size: NA
d_call: TRBD1
v_call: TRBV27
cdr3_nt: TGTGCCAGCAGTTTAATGACAGGGTCGCACAATGAGCAGTTCTTC
cdr3_aa: CASSLMTGSHNEQFF